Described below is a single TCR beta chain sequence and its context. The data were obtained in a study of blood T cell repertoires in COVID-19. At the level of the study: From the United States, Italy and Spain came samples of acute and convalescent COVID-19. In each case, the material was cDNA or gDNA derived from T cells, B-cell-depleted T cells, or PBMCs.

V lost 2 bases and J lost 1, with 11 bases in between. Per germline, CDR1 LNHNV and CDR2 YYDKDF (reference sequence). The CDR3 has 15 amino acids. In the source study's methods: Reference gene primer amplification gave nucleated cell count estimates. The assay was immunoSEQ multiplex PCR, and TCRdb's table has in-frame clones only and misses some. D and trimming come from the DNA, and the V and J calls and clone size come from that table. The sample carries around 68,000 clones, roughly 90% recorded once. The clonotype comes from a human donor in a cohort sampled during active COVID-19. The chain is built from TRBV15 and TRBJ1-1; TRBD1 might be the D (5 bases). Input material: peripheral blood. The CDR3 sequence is CATSRRGGSNTEAFF. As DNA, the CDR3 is TGTGCCACCAGCAGAAGGGGCGGTTCGAACACTGAAGCTTTCTTT.